The T cell receptor beta chain under discussion was sequenced for a study of blood T cell repertoires in COVID-19. Overall study: Italy, Spain and the United States were the sources of the convalescent and acute COVID-19 samples. T cells, B-cell-depleted T cells, or PBMCs supplied cDNA or gDNA.

Residents of about two dozen US areas, aged roughly 18 to 89 years, made up the participants. As processed by the authors: The authors estimated nucleated cell counts from reference gene primer amplification. Libraries were prepared by immunoSEQ multiplex PCR; TCRdb keeps only in-frame clonotypes and omits some of them. The V and J calls and clone size were taken over from that table, and D and trimming were inferred from the DNA. The data hold about 140,000 clones, with roughly 79% observed a single time. Germline V gene data show CDR1 as SGHNT and CDR2 as YENEEA. The CDR3 has 16 residues. V lost 4 bases to trimming and J lost 5 bases, with 17 bases between them.

The sample taken for sequencing was PBMCs or T cells enriched from blood (not recorded which). The receptor was derived from a woman aged 50 to 65 who had recovered from COVID-19. The genes are TRBV11-3 and TRBJ2-2; weak D call: TRBD2 (5 bases). The CDR3 DNA sequence: TGTGCCAGCAGCTCCACCCGAGGCGGCGGGACCGGGGAGCTGTTTTTT. This sequence encodes CASSSTRGGGTGELFF.